What follows describes a single T cell receptor (beta chain). These data belong to a study of PD-1 blockade in classical Hodgkin lymphoma. Data came from immunoSEQ multiplex PCR; TCRdb stores just in-frame clones and leaves some out. Here the sample spans 60,000 or so clones, 90% being singletons. V was cut by 0 bases and J by 4 bases, with 7 bases left in between. The germline V gene encodes CDR1 MNHNY and CDR2 SVGAGI (reference sequence). The CDR3 has 13 amino acids. Brentuximab vedotin exposure varied, and every patient relapsed after autologous stem cell transplantation. The study recorded best responses of complete response, partial response or progressive disease.

This specimen was peripheral blood mononuclear cells (PBMCs), taken at baseline. This receptor was obtained from a human donor with classical Hodgkin lymphoma. J is TRBJ2-7 and V is TRBV6-6; D gene uncertain. The CDR3 nucleotides read TGTGCCAGCAGTTACTCGATCTCTTACGAGCAGTACTTC. Protein sequence: CASSYSISYEQYF.